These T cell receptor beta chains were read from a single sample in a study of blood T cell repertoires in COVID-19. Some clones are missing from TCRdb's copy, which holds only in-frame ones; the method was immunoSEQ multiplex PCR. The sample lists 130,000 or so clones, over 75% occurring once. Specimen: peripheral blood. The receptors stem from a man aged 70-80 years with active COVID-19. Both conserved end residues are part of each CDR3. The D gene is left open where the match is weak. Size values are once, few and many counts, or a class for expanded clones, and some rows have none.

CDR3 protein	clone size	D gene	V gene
CASSLSDRDSMNF	.	.	TRBV5-1
CASSPGDRGGADTQYF	.	TRBD1	TRBV9
CASSLMGGRDTQYF	.	.	TRBV5-6
CASSRRRDIYEQYF	.	.	TRBV18
CSVARGTAYEQYF	.	.	TRBV29-1
CASSQEGRGPYNEQFF	.	.	TRBV3-1/TRBV3-2
CASSPSQGVEEQYF	.	.	TRBV18
CASNAGGHGYTF	.	.	TRBV6-5
CASSPSGYGYTF	.	.	TRBV27
CASSQVLNTEAFF	.	.	TRBV5-1
CASSRFATDPGQGLYSPLHF	once	TRBD1	TRBV14
CASTTGTSGYNEQFF	.	TRBD2	TRBV10-2
CASSIQAGKTTDTQYF	.	TRBD2	TRBV7-2
CASSSQAGVWNEQFF	once	TRBD2	TRBV14
CAWRGAGYEQYF	.	.	TRBV30
CASSNSYEQYF	.	.	TRBV6-5
CASSLLAKYYEQYF	once	.	TRBV28
CAWSPSDRGTEAFF	.	TRBD1	TRBV30
CAISEGRGSTYEQYF	.	.	TRBV10-3
CASSSDRVRETQYF	.	TRBD1	TRBV7-2
CASNPAGASRGTQYF	few	.	TRBV28
CSASEGLAGASYEQYF	.	TRBD2	TRBV20-1
CASLAGPGRGNTIYF	.	.	TRBV19
CASSLYGQAYEQYF	.	TRBD1	TRBV5-5
CAISESSGGTPLHF	.	TRBD1	TRBV10-3
CAISESTGVWETQYF	once	.	TRBV10-3
CASSARQGEYEQYF	few	TRBD1	TRBV7-9
CASSRVGTSGVNEQFF	once	TRBD2	TRBV7-8
CASSLLASGGRGELFF	.	TRBD2	TRBV5-4
CASSYGAPVAKNIQYF	.	.	TRBV6-5
CASSQDGTAGGREQYF	.	TRBD2	TRBV4-2
CAISESGGEQYF	.	TRBD2	TRBV10-3
CASSLRPAGELFF	.	.	TRBV7-3
CSVEEGGLQHF	.	TRBD1	TRBV29-1
CASSIATGVLSGANVLTF	.	TRBD1	TRBV19
CASSLSAGGPDEQYF	few	TRBD2	TRBV7-3
CASSLERSEAFF	.	.	TRBV5-1
CASKGSYNEQFF	.	.	TRBV28
CASSTNSGSSYNEQFF	.	TRBD2	TRBV5-1
CASSRGLDLGTQYF	.	TRBD2	TRBV18
CASSPAPRTAPGEQFF	.	.	TRBV4-3
CASSQESQGRNTGELFF	.	.	TRBV3-1/TRBV3-2
CASSIEILNYGYTF	.	.	TRBV19